The rows below give T cell receptor beta chains drawn from one sample of a study of cytomegalovirus exposure and HLA in healthy donors. Profiled with immunoSEQ multiplex PCR; TCRdb holds only in-frame clones, not every one. The sample has about 130,000 clones, 94% seen once. Sequenced: PBMCs. The origin of the receptors is a woman between 18 and 30 years old in good health and CMV-seronegative. Each CDR3 is given with its conserved first and last residue. The D gene is left open where the match is weak. Rows give clone size only sometimes, using once, few, many, or a class for an expanded clone.

V	J	D	size	DNA	CDR3
TRBV27	TRBJ2-5	-	-	TGTGCCAGCAGTTTGGGGGGAAAGACCCAGTACTTC	CASSLGGKTQYF
TRBV5-1	TRBJ2-7	-	once	TGCGCCAGCAGCTTCAGGGGTCCCAACTACGAGCAGTACTTC	CASSFRGPNYEQYF
TRBV27	TRBJ1-2	-	-	TGTGCCAGCAGTCGGAACGGGAATAACTATGGCTACACCTTC	CASSRNGNNYGYTF
TRBV2	TRBJ2-5	TRBD1	-	TGTGCCAGCATGAGGGACAGGGACGAGACCCAGTACTTC	CASMRDRDETQYF
TRBV6-1	TRBJ1-4	TRBD1	-	TGTGCCAGCCGAGACAGGGTTGAAAAACTGTTTTTT	CASRDRVEKLFF
TRBV28	TRBJ2-5	TRBD2	-	TGTGCCAGCAGTGCCCGGGACCCCGTAGCGGGGACCCAAGAGACCCAGTACTTC	CASSARDPVAGTQETQYF
TRBV27	TRBJ1-2	-	-	TGTGCCAGCAGTTTCAGCCCCCAAAGCGACTATGGCTACACCTTC	CASSFSPQSDYGYTF
TRBV7-3	TRBJ2-2	TRBD2	-	TGTGCCAGCAGCCTAGGACTAGCGGGAGAAACCGGGGAGCTGTTTTTT	CASSLGLAGETGELFF
TRBV28	TRBJ2-5	TRBD2	-	TGTGCCAGCGGAGGAGCGGGAGCTGAGACCCAGTACTTC	CASGGAGAETQYF
TRBV6-1	TRBJ2-5	-	-	TGTGCCAGCAGTGACAGGGAGGTTGGCGTGACCCAGTACTTC	CASSDREVGVTQYF
TRBV9	TRBJ1-5	TRBD1	-	TGTGCCAGCAGCGTAAGTCCCCCCCCCTGGACAGGGAATTCCCAGCCCCAGCATTTT	CASSVSPPPWTGNSQPQHF
TRBV28	TRBJ1-2	-	-	TGTGCCAGCAGCACCGGGAGTAGTGGCTACACCTTC	CASSTGSSGYTF
TRBV5-1	TRBJ2-7	TRBD1	-	TGCGCCAGCAGCACCTGGACAGGAGAGATCTACGAGCAGTACTTC	CASSTWTGEIYEQYF
TRBV5-8	TRBJ2-5	TRBD1	-	TGTGCCAGCAGCCACCGACAGGGAGTAATGGAGACCCAGTACTTC	CASSHRQGVMETQYF
TRBV27	TRBJ1-5	-	-	TGTGCCAGCAGTTCTTCCTATAGCAATCAGCCCCAGCATTTT	CASSSSYSNQPQHF
TRBV5-4	TRBJ2-5	TRBD2	-	TGTGCCAGCAGCCCCGGGACTAGCGGGGTCAGAGAGACCCAGTACTTC	CASSPGTSGVRETQYF
TRBV4-1	TRBJ2-1	TRBD2	-	TGCGCCAGCAGTTTAGCGGGGGATGCCTACAATGAGCAGTTCTTC	CASSLAGDAYNEQFF
TRBV7-3	TRBJ2-3	TRBD1	-	TGTGCCAGCAGCCCCACAGGGGCTACAGATACGCAGTATTTT	CASSPTGATDTQYF
TRBV7-9	TRBJ2-1	TRBD2	-	TGTGCCAGCAGCTTGGGGACTAACAATGAGCAGTTCTTC	CASSLGTNNEQFF
TRBV4-1	TRBJ2-5	TRBD1	-	TGCGCCAGCAGCCAAAGGACAGGGCCCGAGACCCAGTACTTC	CASSQRTGPETQYF
TRBV19	TRBJ2-5	TRBD1	-	TGTGCCAGTAGTAGTCGTCGGTGGGGTTCGGGACAGCAAGAGACCCAGTACTTC	CASSSRRWGSGQQETQYF
TRBV7-9	TRBJ2-2	-	-	TGTGCCAGCAGCTCCCCCTCGACGGGCACCGGGGAGCTGTTTTTT	CASSSPSTGTGELFF
TRBV27	TRBJ2-5	-	-	TGTGCCAGCCAAGGGAGCGGAGAGACCCAGTACTTC	CASQGSGETQYF
TRBV5-1	TRBJ1-1	-	once	TGCGCCAGCAGCTTGGTCCCGGGATCCCAAAACACTGAAGCTTTCTTT	CASSLVPGSQNTEAFF
TRBV10-3	TRBJ1-2	TRBD1	few	TGTGCCATCAGTGACGGTGGACAGGGGGAAGCAGGGGGCTACACCTTC	CAISDGGQGEAGGYTF
TRBV4-2	TRBJ2-1	-	-	TGTGCCAGCAGCCAAGATCGGAGCGGCTACAATGAGCAGTTCTTC	CASSQDRSGYNEQFF
TRBV5-4	TRBJ2-6	TRBD1	-	TGTGCCAGCAGCTTGTGGACAGGGGGAACTGGGGCCAACGTCCTGACTTTC	CASSLWTGGTGANVLTF
TRBV6-4	TRBJ1-1	TRBD1	-	TGTGCCAGCAGTGACTCTGGGACAGGGAGAACTGAAGCTTTCTTT	CASSDSGTGRTEAFF
TRBV28	TRBJ2-7	TRBD2	-	TGTGCCAGCAGTTTCCGGGCTAGCGGGACCTACGAGCAGTACTTC	CASSFRASGTYEQYF
TRBV5-6	TRBJ1-4	TRBD1	-	TGTGCCAGCATCGACAGGGGAGGGGAAAAACTGTTTTTT	CASIDRGGEKLFF
TRBV19	TRBJ1-2	TRBD1	-	TGTGCCAGAGGCGGGGACAGGGGAGGGAAATACTATGGCTACACCTTC	CARGGDRGGKYYGYTF
TRBV2	TRBJ2-1	-	-	TGTGCCAGCAGTAAGGAACAGCGGCTAGCCAATGAGCAGTTCTTC	CASSKEQRLANEQFF
TRBV4-1	TRBJ2-3	-	-	TGCGCCAGCAGCCAAGACCCGGGAGTAAGAACGCAGTATTTT	CASSQDPGVRTQYF
TRBV5-1	TRBJ1-1	-	-	TGCGCCAGCAGCTCGGGGGTCCACAACACTGAAGCTTTCTTT	CASSSGVHNTEAFF
TRBV15	TRBJ2-7	TRBD2	-	TGTGCCACCAGCAGACAGACTAGCGGGAACTACGAGCAGTACTTC	CATSRQTSGNYEQYF
TRBV6-5	TRBJ2-1	-	once	TGTGCCAGCAGGGTTGCAGGACTACACTACAATGAGCAGTTCTTC	CASRVAGLHYNEQFF
TRBV5-1	TRBJ2-3	TRBD2	-	TGCGCCAGCAGCACGGGACTAGCGGGAGCCGATACGCAGTATTTT	CASSTGLAGADTQYF
TRBV28	TRBJ2-7	-	-	TGTGCCAGCAGCACCGACAGTACAGGGTTGCGGTACGAGCAGTACTTC	CASSTDSTGLRYEQYF
TRBV4-2	TRBJ1-4	-	-	TGTGCCAGCAGAGGTTCCCACGGAGATGAAAAACTGTTTTTT	CASRGSHGDEKLFF
TRBV14	TRBJ1-1	-	few	TGTGCCAGCAGCTCGTGGGGGGGAAGGAACACTGAAGCTTTCTTT	CASSSWGGRNTEAFF
TRBV30	TRBJ2-3	-	-	TGTGCCTGGACTCGGGCAGATACGCAGTATTTT	CAWTRADTQYF
TRBV11-2	TRBJ1-6	-	-	TGTGCCAGCAGCCCGAACTGGGCTAATTCACCCCTCCACTTT	CASSPNWANSPLHF
TRBV29-1	TRBJ1-1	-	-	TGCAGCGTTAAGGAGGGGCGCGCTTTCAGTACCGAAGCTTTCTTT	CSVKEGRAFSTEAFF
TRBV6-5	TRBJ1-2	-	-	TGTGCCAGCCGATGGGGGGGGACCTATGGCTACACCTTC	CASRWGGTYGYTF
TRBV6-1	TRBJ2-7	-	few	TGTGCCAGCAGTGATGGCGGCGGCTCCTACGAGCAGTACTTC	CASSDGGGSYEQYF
TRBV19	TRBJ1-1	TRBD1	few	TGTGCCAGTAGTACTCTACAGGGGATGAACACTGAAGCTTTCTTT	CASSTLQGMNTEAFF